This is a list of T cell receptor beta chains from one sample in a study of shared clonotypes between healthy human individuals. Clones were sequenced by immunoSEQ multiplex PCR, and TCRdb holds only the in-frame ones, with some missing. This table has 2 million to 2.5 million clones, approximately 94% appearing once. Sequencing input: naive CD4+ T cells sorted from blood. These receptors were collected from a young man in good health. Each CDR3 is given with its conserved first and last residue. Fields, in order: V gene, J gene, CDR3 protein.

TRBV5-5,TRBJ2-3,CASSLVQGTTDTQYF
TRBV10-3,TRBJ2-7,CAISQGSYEQYF
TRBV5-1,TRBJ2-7,CASSPGLLVPYGRLTEQYF
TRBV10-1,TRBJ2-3,CASSEGTGGRADTQYF
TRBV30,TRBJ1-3,CAWISPRVVDTIYF
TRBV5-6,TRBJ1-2,CASSFSGEMDYGYTF
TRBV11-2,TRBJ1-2,CASSSQQGLYGYTF
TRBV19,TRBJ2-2,CASSIREGTNTGELFF
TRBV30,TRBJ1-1,CAWIVRDPGGGTEAFF
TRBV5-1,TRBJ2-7,CASSRGSAATYEQYF
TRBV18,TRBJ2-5,CASSPQAGFQETQYF
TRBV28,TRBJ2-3,CASSLPGQATDTQYF
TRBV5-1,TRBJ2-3,CASSPALTDTQYF
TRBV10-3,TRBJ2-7,CAISESTSFISSYEQYF
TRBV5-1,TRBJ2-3,CASSLGLAGGTDTQYF
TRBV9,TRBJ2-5,CASSAGTSGVQETQYF
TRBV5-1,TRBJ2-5,CASSSYPGTTLQETQYF
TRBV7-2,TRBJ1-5,CASSFNNRAVSNQPQHF
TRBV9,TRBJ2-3,CASSLGGPDTQYF
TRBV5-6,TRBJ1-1,CASSGGTGGLNTEAFF
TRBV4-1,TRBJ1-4,CASSQRTGMGEKLFF
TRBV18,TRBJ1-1,CASSPKSGGITEAFF
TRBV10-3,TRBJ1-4,CAISGNRVNEKLFF
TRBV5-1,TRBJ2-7,CASSLDGQLAQYF
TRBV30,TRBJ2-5,CAWSVAGETQYF
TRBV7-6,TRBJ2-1,CASSAGTSGDNEQFF
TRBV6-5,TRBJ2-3,CASSALGTDTQYF
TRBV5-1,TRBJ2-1,CASSLVAASYNEQFF
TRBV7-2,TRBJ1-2,CASSLTGARTF
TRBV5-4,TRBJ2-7,CASSLGQGLGEQYF
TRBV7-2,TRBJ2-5,CASSLWGGGETQYF
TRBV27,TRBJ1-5,CASSLSEGYQPQHF
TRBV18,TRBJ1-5,CASSTGVNQPQHF
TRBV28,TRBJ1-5,CASSLGAIGNQPQHF
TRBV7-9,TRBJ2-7,CASSLDSPREQYF
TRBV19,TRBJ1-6,CASSLSTRTYNSPLHF
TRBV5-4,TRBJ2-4,CASSSGGGGNIQYF
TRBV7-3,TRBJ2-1,CASSRDRGDEQFF
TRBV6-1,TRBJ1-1,CASTHRGLGTEAFF
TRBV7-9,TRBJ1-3,CASSSRPSYSGNTIYF
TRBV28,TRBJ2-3,CASSWDFYVDRTDTQYF
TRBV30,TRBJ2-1,CAWSPQAGGQFF
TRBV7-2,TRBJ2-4,CASSPGLAGGPGNIQYF
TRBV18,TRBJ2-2,CASSPGNTGELFF
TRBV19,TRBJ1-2,CASSMPGQGYYGYTF
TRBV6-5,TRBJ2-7,CASSYRSSGSYEQYF
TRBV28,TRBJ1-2,CASTRSGPSYGYTF
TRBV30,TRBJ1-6,CAWSGLSPSPLHF
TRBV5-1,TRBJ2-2,CASSNPQGAGTGELFF
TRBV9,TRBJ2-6,CASSGAGANVLTF
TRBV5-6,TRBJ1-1,CASRSIGGTEAFF
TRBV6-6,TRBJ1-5,CASRETGEYQPQHF
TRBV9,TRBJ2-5,CASSVGPQVRGSQETQYF
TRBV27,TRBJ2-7,CASSLGTGSSYEQYF
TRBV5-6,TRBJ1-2,CASSSERYGYTF
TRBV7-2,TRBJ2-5,CASSLDQGRETQYF
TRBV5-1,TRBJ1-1,CASSYGRSPVNTEAFF